One T cell receptor beta chain is described in this entry. The antigen is not known. These data originate in a study of cytomegalovirus exposure and HLA in healthy donors. Study results and limitations: It has been reported that TCR beta sequences accurately predicted the HLA-A and HLA-B alleles of most subjects. As immune exposure information, only CMV serostatus was available. Most TCR sequences proved rare, with some public TCRs found in many donors.

V was cut by 1 base and J by 5 bases, with 12 bases left in between. The CDR3 length is 14 residues. Germline values: CDR1 LNHDA, CDR2 SQIVND (reference sequence). The PCR had 60 Vbeta and 13 Jbeta primers. Produced via immunoSEQ multiplex PCR; TCRdb's table is partial and in-frame only. This table has approximately 180,000 clones, about four fifths appearing once. The gene calls are TRBV19 and TRBJ2-7, with D perhaps TRBD2 (5 bases). The sequencing input was PBMCs. This receptor was identified in a woman between 18 and 29 years old in good health and CMV-seronegative. CDR3 sequence: CASSIVTGNHEQYF. The DNA for the CDR3 is TGTGCCAGTAGTATAGTAACGGGGAACCACGAGCAGTACTTC.